This T cell receptor (beta chain) was found in a study of T cells of healthy individuals. This clonotype was seen a handful of times. The junction departs from germline at one end; a sequencing error may be responsible. TCRdb ran MiXCR on the 5' RACE reads and lists one entry per CDR3 protein. The table has 60,000 to 70,000 distinct CDR3 sequences, roughly 15% seen once. Per the germline V gene, CDR1 is SSHAT and CDR2 is FNYEAQ (reference sequence). This CDR3 is 13 amino acids long. This chain links TRBV7-7 with TRBJ2-2, with D possibly being TRBD1 (6 bases). The sequence came from a human donor in good health. The CDR3 region is CASSSRQAGELFF. CDR3 DNA sequence: TGTGCTAGCAGCTCCCGACAGGCCGGGGAGCTGTTTTTT.